Listed here is a single T cell receptor (beta chain). The sample comes from a study of blood T cell repertoires in COVID-19. As for the study in general: Some COVID-19 samples were acute and others convalescent; all came from the United States, Italy and Spain.

In germline, CDR1 is PRHDT, CDR2 FYEKMQ (reference sequence). This CDR3 has 12 residues. Trimming stripped 5 bases from V and 6 bases from J, with 8 bases between. The table came from immunoSEQ multiplex PCR; TCRdb's copy has only in-frame clones and leaves some out. The sample has approximately 68,000 clones; 86% are singletons. The chain links TRBV13 to TRBJ1-5; possibly TRBD1 for D (5 bases). Input material: peripheral blood. The sequence was obtained from a woman in her sixties with acute or convalescent COVID-19. CDR3 in amino acids: CASSPQGQPQHF. The CDR3 coding sequence is TGTGCCAGCAGCCCTCAGGGTCAGCCCCAGCATTTT. Looking up the rest from reference TRBV13 and TRBJ1-5 gives the full variable domain: AAGVIQSPRHLIKEKRETATLKCYPIPRHDTVYWYQQGPGQDPQFLISFYEKMQSDKGSIPDRFSAQQFSDYHSELNMSSLELGDSALYFCASSPQGQPQHFGDGTRLSIL.